This T cell receptor (beta chain) was captured in a study of blood T cell repertoires in COVID-19. Study-wide background: Spain, Italy and the United States supplied samples that represented acute and convalescent COVID-19. T cells, B-cell-depleted T cells, or PBMCs provided the cDNA or gDNA that served as material.

This clone was detected once. Clones were sequenced by immunoSEQ multiplex PCR, and TCRdb holds only the in-frame ones, with some missing. The sample shows under 350,000 clones, roughly 89% of them seen only once. With V trimmed by 0 bases and J by 3 bases, 6 bases remained unmatched. This CDR3 spans 18 amino acids. Germline CDR1 SGHRS, CDR2 YFSETQ. The chain links TRBV5-1 to TRBJ2-5; 15 nucleotides agree with TRBD2. This receptor was taken from a woman aged 55 to 70 who had recovered from COVID-19. Material for sequencing was PBMCs or T cells enriched from blood (not recorded which). The CDR3 bases are TGCGCCAGCAGCTTGGACGGGACTAGCGGGGGGCCCGAAGAGACCCAGTACTTC. This translates into CASSLDGTSGGPEETQYF.